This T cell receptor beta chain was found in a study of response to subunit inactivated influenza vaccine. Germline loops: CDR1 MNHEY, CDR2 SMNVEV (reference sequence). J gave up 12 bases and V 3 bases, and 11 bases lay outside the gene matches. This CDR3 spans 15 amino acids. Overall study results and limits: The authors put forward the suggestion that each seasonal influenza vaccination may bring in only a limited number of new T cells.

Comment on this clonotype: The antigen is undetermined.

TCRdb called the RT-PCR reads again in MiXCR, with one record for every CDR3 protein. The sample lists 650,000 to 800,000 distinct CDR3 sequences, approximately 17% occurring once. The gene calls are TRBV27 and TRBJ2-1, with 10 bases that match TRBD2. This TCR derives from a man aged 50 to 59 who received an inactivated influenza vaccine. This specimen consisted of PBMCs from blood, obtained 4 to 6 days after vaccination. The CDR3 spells CASSFAAGGPSAQFF. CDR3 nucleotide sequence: TGTGCCAGCAGTTTTGCAGCGGGAGGGCCCTCAGCGCAGTTCTTC.